Shown below are 25 T cell receptor delta chains from a single sample sequenced in a study of γδ T cells in repeated Plasmodium falciparum infection. Bulk repertoires came from Vgamma9/Vdelta2+ or Vdelta2-negative gammadelta T cells flow-sorted from PBMC. TCRdb redid the clone calls on the multiplex PCR reads with CATT. The sample contains 75,000 to 95,000 delta-chain clones, over 0.75% of which appear only once. Sequencing input: gamma-delta T cells from blood. These receptors all stem from a pool of human donors (malaria-infected and uninfected, not separated).

In regard to this clone: A far larger clone is only one base removed, so a read error is likely. Within the sample, other DNA sequences also encode this same CDR3. With the J gene uncalled, the V gene is TRDV1; the DNA was not compared with TRDD3, the D call given in the table. Germline lookup yields CDR1 TSWWSYY and CDR2 QGS. This CDR3 spans 18 amino acids. CDR3 coding DNA: TGTGCTCTTGGGGAAGCCCTAGGGGTGGAGAGACACACCGATAAACTCATCTTC. This sequence encodes CALGEALGVERHTDKLIF.

This clone was detected many times. A read error is likely here: a far larger clone is one base away. Other DNA sequences in the sample encode the same CDR3. The CDR3, as DNA: TGTGCCTGTGACACCGACTACTGGGGGGCCGGGCCTTACACCGATAAGCTCATCTTT. Translation: CACDTDYWGAGPYTDKLIF. V gene TRDV2 was called; the J gene was not; the table's D call TRDD3 went unverified against the DNA. The germline CDR1 and CDR2 sequences are GEAIGNYY and EKD. The CDR3 totals 19 residues.

This clone was found many times. A far larger clone is a single base away, which makes a read error likely. Within the sample, other DNA sequences also encode this same CDR3. V and J are TRDV1 and TRDJ1; TRDD2 is a possible D gene (6 bases). The V and J ends lost 3 bases and 0 bases respectively, with 35 bases between them. The CDR3 contains 23 residues. Per germline, CDR1 TSWWSYY and CDR2 QGS. The CDR3 nucleotides read TGTGCTCTTGGGGATCACATCCCCGTAGTGCCACCGGGGGTCCTACCGTACACCGATAAACTCATCTTT. This translates into CALGDHIPVVPPGVLPYTDKLIF.

As to this clone: TCRdb's protein for this DNA is that of a much larger clone and differs from the translation at residue 6, likely a read error; the protein shown is the DNA translation. The CDR3 reads CALGEHLLRSGGSRLIF. CDR3 coding DNA: TGTGCTCTTGGGGAACATCTCCTACGGTCTGGGGGATCGCGTCTCATCTTT. This chain connects TRDV1 to TRDJ1; 9 nucleotides match TRDD3. With V trimmed by 1 base and J by 11 bases, 17 bases remained unmatched. CDR3 length: 17 residues. Per germline, CDR1 TSWWSYY and CDR2 QGS.

There are a few counts of this clone. TCRdb assigns this DNA the protein of a much larger clone, which departs from its translation at residue 13; this likely reflects a read error, and the protein shown comes from translating the DNA. V and J are TRDV1 and TRDJ1; possibly TRDD2 or TRDD3 for D (5 bases each). The V gene's germline CDR1 is TSWWSYY and CDR2 QGS. CDR3 length: 28 amino acids. V lost 3 bases and J lost 1, with 51 bases in between. CDR3 in DNA: TGTGCTCTTGGGGACCCTGAGGGTGCACCCAGTAGCTTTCCTCCTTGGGGTTCTCCCGGGGGTCCCACCGATAAACTCATCTTT. Translated: CALGDPEGAPSSFPPWGSPGGPTDKLIF.

This clone was detected only a few times. A far bigger clonotype differs at one base, so this is likely a read error. The same CDR3 also results from other DNA sequences found in this sample. V is TRDV1 and J is TRDJ2; TRDD3 matches 11 bases. The V gene's germline CDR1 is TSWWSYY and CDR2 QGS. This CDR3 region has 26 residues. This chain's CDR3 is CALGNPDSDHRWGIRDIKALTAQLFF. The CDR3, as DNA: TGTGCCCTTGGGAACCCCGACTCGGATCATCGATGGGGGATACGCGATATAAAAGCTTTGACAGCACAACTCTTCTTT.

The table lists this clone with a few counts. A read error likely explains why the TCRdb protein, taken from a much larger clone, differs from this DNA's translation at residue 11; the protein shown is translated from the DNA. Other DNA variants within this sample encode the same CDR3. CDR3 in amino acids: CACDQNGPTGADTDKLIF. CDR3 nucleotide sequence: TGTGCCTGTGACCAAAATGGCCCAACTGGGGCGGACACCGATAAACTCATCTTT. V gene TRDV2 combines with J gene TRDJ1; 7 nucleotides agree with TRDD3. Germline V lookup: CDR1 GEAIGNYY, CDR2 EKD. The CDR3 consists of 18 residues. V shed 3 bases, J shed 0 bases, and the junction held 15 bases outside the gene matches.

This clone was detected many times. The amino acid sequence in TCRdb belongs to a much larger clone and departs from this DNA's translation at residue 7, likely a sequencing read error; the sequence shown is translated from the DNA. The chain recombines TRDV2 with TRDJ1; TRDD3 is a possible D gene (5 bases). V lost 1 base to trimming and J lost 3 bases, with 26 bases between them. Germline-derived CDR1 and CDR2 are GEAIGNYY and EKD. This CDR3 is 19 amino acids long. In nucleotides, the CDR3 is TGTGCCTGTGACACGGTCCTCGCCAGTGGGGCCCCGGACCCCGATAAACTCATCTTT. This codes for CACDTVLASGAPDPDKLIF.

This clone was found a few times. The protein TCRdb lists belongs to a much larger clone and differs from this DNA's translation at residue 3, which points to a read error; the protein shown is made from the DNA. CDR3 residues: CAFGELCYKLPDKLIF. The CDR3 nucleotides are TGTGCTTTTGGGGAACTCTGCTATAAGCTGCCCGATAAACTCATCTTT. The chain combines TRDV1 with TRDJ1; weak D call: TRDD3 (5 bases). This CDR3 region has 16 residues. Germline V CDR1 and CDR2: TSWWSYY, QGS.

In the case of this clone: This DNA translates differently at residue 15 from the TCRdb protein, which is that of a much larger clone; a read error is likely, and the protein shown is the DNA's own translation. The chain recombines TRDV1 with TRDJ1, with 11 nucleotides matching TRDD3. Assignment of the J gene here rests on matching the DNA to germline, because TCRdb gives none. CDR1 is TSWWSYY, CDR2 QGS, per germline. V trimming: 4 bases; J trimming: 7 bases; junction bases outside the gene matches: 20. The CDR3 has 19 amino acids. Written as DNA, the CDR3 is TGTGCTCTTGGGGGATTCGATAACTACGTACTGGGGGATATCGGTAAACTCATCTTT. It encodes CALGGFDNYVLGDIGKLIF.

This clone turned up a few times. Translating this DNA gives a protein that differs at residue 14 from the TCRdb one, which belongs to a much larger clone; a read error is likely, and the protein shown is this translation. With the J gene uncalled, the V gene is TRDV2; the D segment call TRDD3 is taken from the table without a DNA check. Per germline, CDR1 GEAIGNYY and CDR2 EKD. The CDR3 runs 16 residues. This chain's CDR3 is CACDRLGDTRMKEPIF. CDR3 nucleotide sequence: TGTGCCTGTGACAGACTGGGGGATACAAGAATGAAGGAACCCATCTTT.

This clone was picked up a small number of times. TCRdb lists the protein of a much larger clone for this DNA, which differs at residue 10, so this is likely a read error; the protein given here is translated from the DNA itself. This rearrangement joins TRDV2 to TRDJ3; D call uncertain. The J gene was not available in TCRdb and was assigned here by matching the DNA to germline segments. V was trimmed by 5 bases and J by 3 bases, leaving 19 bases between them. The CDR3 runs 18 residues. Per germline, CDR1 GEAIGNYY and CDR2 EKD. The CDR3 region is CACVHRGTRFWDTRQMFF. DNA of the CDR3: TGTGCCTGTGTACACCGCGGGACACGCTTCTGGGACACCCGACAGATGTTTTTC.

This clone occurred once. The V gene is given as TRDV1, and no J gene call is available; TRDD3, the D gene given by the table, was not confirmed from the DNA. The CDR3 is made up of 13 amino acids. Germline CDR1 and CDR2: TSWWSYY and QGS. CDR3 protein: CALGEPPGGSLIF. The CDR3 region has the DNA TGTGCTCTTGGGGAGCCTCCTGGGGGATCTCTCATCTTT.

Concerning this clone: This likely reflects a read error, since a far larger clone is one base away. The same CDR3 arises from other DNA sequences in this sample as well. This chain connects TRDV2 to TRDJ1; 13 bases line up with TRDD3. The ends lost 1 base at V and 8 bases at J; junction bases unmatched: 9. Germline values: CDR1 GEAIGNYY, CDR2 EKD. The CDR3 runs to 16 residues. The CDR3 reads CACDTTGGYGSHKLIF. The CDR3 DNA reads TGTGCCTGTGACACGACTGGGGGATACGGTTCCCACAAACTCATCTTT.

Details on this clone: TCRdb's entry gives the protein of a much larger clone, which mismatches this DNA's translation at residue 3, likely from a read error; the protein reported here is translated from the DNA. CDR3 nucleotides: TGTGCCTATGACCGGATCCAAAATCCGAGCTCCTGGGACACCCGACAGATGTTTTTC. Its protein is CAYDRIQNPSSWDTRQMFF. The chain is built from TRDV2 and TRDJ3; the D is unclear. Matching the DNA to germline supplied the J gene, which TCRdb does not give. CDR3 length equals 19 residues. Per germline, CDR1 GEAIGNYY and CDR2 EKD.

This clone was counted at least ten times. CDR3 coding DNA: TGTGCTCTTGGGGATCCCCTTCCTTACCTAATACTGGGGGTTAACTACACCGATAAACTCATCTTT. As protein: CALGDPLPYLILGVNYTDKLIF. This chain uses TRDV1 with TRDJ1, with a weak D call TRDD3 (8 bases). No J gene is reported in TCRdb; it was inferred here by comparing the DNA with germline. V shed 3 bases and J shed 0 bases, with 32 bases lying between them. This CDR3 contains 22 residues. Germline V gene data show CDR1 as TSWWSYY and CDR2 as QGS.

This clone has more than one count but fewer than ten. A read error likely explains this, since a far larger clone differs by one base. Other DNA sequences of this sample code for an identical CDR3. This sequence joins TRDV2 and TRDJ1; TRDD3 agrees at 8 bases. TCRdb offers no J gene call, so here the DNA was matched to germline to obtain one. V shed 0 bases and J 0 bases; nucleotides not matched to a gene: 20. The CDR3 is made up of 21 amino acids. From germline, CDR1 is GEAIGNYY and CDR2 EKD. The CDR3 DNA sequence: TGTGCCTGTGACACCGTTACTGGGGGGTACGCCGAGCGGAAGGACACCGATAAACTCATCTTT. Protein: CACDTVTGGYAERKDTDKLIF.

This clone was seen more than once but under ten times. This likely reflects a read error, since a far larger clone is one base away. In the same sample, other DNA sequences code for this CDR3. The rearrangement uses TRDV1 and TRDJ1; TRDD2 is a possible D gene (7 bases). TCRdb supplies no J gene; here it was assigned by aligning the nucleotide sequence to germline. CDR1 TSWWSYY and CDR2 QGS come from the germline V gene. The CDR3 length is 24 residues. V was shortened by 2 bases and J by 4 bases, with 41 bases between the two germline ends. The CDR3 region has the DNA TGTGCTCTTGGGGAAGGGTTCCTACGGATACTCCCAACCTGGGCTTCTCTACGATACGATAAACTCATCTTT. Translating gives CALGEGFLRILPTWASLRYDKLIF.

On this clone: TCRdb's protein for this DNA is that of a much larger clone and differs from the translation at residue 12, likely a read error; the protein shown is the DNA translation. This chain connects TRDV2 to TRDJ1; 8 bases are shared with TRDD3. The J gene is not listed in TCRdb, so it was assigned here from a DNA match to germline. The CDR3 has 18 residues. V trimming: 3 bases; J trimming: 0 bases; junction bases outside the gene matches: 14. From germline, CDR1 is GEAIGNYY and CDR2 EKD. The CDR3 protein is CACDLISTGGIHTDKLIF. The CDR3 bases are TGTGCCTGTGACCTAATCAGTACTGGGGGCATACACACCGATAAACTCATCTTT.

To note about this clone: This is likely an artifact of a read error, given a far larger clone one base away. The identical CDR3 is also encoded by other nucleotide sequences in the sample. This rearrangement joins TRDV1 to TRDJ1; the match to TRDD3 covers 8 bases. The CDR3 covers 21 residues. In germline, CDR1 is TSWWSYY, CDR2 QGS. The CDR3 bases are TGTGCTCTTGGGGAAAGGGCGAGAGCCCACTGGGGGTCCTTCCCCACCGATAAGCTCATCTTT. Encoded protein: CALGERARAHWGSFPTDKLIF.

Points on this clone: The protein given by TCRdb reflects a much larger clone and differs at residue 5 from this DNA's translation, likely from a read error; the protein shown is the DNA's translation. The chain joins TRAV14/DV4 to TRDJ1; D is unclear. CDR3 size: 13 residues. The V gene's germline CDR1 is TSDPSYG and CDR2 QGSYDQQN (reference sequence). V dropped 10 bases and J dropped 3 bases, with 15 bases sitting between them. CDR3 region: CATLTRVADKLIF. DNA of the CDR3: TGTGCAACCCTTACCCGGGTAGCCGATAAACTCATCTTT.

This clone occurred many times. TCRdb's listed protein matches a much larger clone and diverges from this DNA's translation at residue 4, likely through a read error; the protein shown comes from the DNA. The chain joins TRDV2 to TRDJ1; TRDD3 matches 10 bases. Looked up from germline, CDR1 is GEAIGNYY and CDR2 is EKD. The CDR3 contains 18 residues. Trimming at V came to 5 bases and at J to 0 bases, leaving 14 bases not matched to a gene. In DNA, the CDR3 is TGTGCCTGTGGCTCCACCGGGGTGACTGGGGGATACACCGATAAACTCATCTTT. Protein product: CACGSTGVTGGYTDKLIF.

This clone was counted only a few times. A read error is likely here: a far larger clone is one base away. Other DNA sequences within the sample encode an identical CDR3. The J gene went uncalled, whereas the V gene is TRDV1; the table's D call, TRDD3, was not checked against the DNA. There are 18 residues in the CDR3. CDR1 TSWWSYY and CDR2 QGS come from the germline V gene. The CDR3 nucleotides read TGTGCTCTTGCTAAGGGCCTTCCTAAAGGGGGATACCCCGATAAACTCATCTTC. Protein sequence: CALAKGLPKGGYPDKLIF.

As concerns this clone: The TCRdb protein, from a much larger clone, departs from this DNA's translation at residue 4, likely by read error; the protein shown derives from the DNA. The chain links TRDV2 to TRDJ1; 10 positions match TRDD3. The J gene is absent in TCRdb and was assigned here via DNA matching to germline. Unmatched junction bases numbered 10, after V lost 5 bases and J lost 2 bases. Germline V gives CDR1 GEAIGNYY, CDR2 EKD. This CDR3 contains 16 residues. The CDR3 loop is CACGTGDTVSTDKLIF. The CDR3 DNA is TGTGCCTGTGGCACGGGGGATACGGTTTCTACCGATAAACTCATCTTT.

In its sample, this clone was seen many times. A far bigger clonotype differs at one base, so this is likely a read error. Other nucleotide sequences from this sample produce the same CDR3. The J gene is uncalled and the V gene is TRDV2; the D call in the table, TRDD3, was not verified against the DNA. This CDR3 is 13 amino acids long. The V gene's germline CDR1 is GEAIGNYY and CDR2 EKD. DNA for the CDR3: TGTGCCTGTGATTTACTGGGGGATCATAAGCTCATCTTT. It specifies CACDLLGDHKLIF.